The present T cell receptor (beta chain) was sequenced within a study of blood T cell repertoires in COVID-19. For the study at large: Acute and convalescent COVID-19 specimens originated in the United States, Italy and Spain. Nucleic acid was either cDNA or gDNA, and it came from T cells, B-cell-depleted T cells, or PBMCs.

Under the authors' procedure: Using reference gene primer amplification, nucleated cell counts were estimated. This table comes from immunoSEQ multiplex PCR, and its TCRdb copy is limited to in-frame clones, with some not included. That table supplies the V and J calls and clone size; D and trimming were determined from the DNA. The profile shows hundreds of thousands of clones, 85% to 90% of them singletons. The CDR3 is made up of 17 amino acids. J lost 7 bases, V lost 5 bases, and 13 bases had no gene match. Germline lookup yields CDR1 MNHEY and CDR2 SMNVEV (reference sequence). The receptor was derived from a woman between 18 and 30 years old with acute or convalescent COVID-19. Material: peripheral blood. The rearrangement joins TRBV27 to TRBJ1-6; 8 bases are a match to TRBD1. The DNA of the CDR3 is TGTGCCAGCAGTCCAACGCAGGGGGCGTTGGGAAATTCACCCCTCCACTTT. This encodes CASSPTQGALGNSPLHF.